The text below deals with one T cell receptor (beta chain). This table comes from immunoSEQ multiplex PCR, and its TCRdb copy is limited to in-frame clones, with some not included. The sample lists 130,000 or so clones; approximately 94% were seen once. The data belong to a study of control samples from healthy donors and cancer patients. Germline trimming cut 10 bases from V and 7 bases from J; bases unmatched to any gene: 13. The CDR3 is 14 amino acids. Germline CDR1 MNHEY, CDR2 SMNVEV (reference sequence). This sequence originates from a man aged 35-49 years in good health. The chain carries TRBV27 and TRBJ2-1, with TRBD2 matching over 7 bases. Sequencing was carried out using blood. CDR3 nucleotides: TGTGCCACTTCGGGACTTAGCGGGTTTAATGAGCAGTTCTTC. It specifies CATSGLSGFNEQFF.